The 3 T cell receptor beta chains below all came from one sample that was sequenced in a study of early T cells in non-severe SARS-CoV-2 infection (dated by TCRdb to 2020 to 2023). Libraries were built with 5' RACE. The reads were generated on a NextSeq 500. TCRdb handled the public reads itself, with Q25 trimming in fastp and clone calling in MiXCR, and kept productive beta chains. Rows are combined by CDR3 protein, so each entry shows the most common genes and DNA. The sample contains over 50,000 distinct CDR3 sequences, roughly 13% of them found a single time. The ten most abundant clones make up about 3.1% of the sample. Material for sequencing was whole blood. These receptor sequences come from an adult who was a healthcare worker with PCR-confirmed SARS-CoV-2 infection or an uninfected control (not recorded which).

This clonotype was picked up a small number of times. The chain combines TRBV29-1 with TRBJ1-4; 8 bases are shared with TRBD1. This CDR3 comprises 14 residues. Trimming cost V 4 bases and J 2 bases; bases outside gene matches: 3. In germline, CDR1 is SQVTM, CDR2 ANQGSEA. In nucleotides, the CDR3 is TGCAGCGTTGGGTACAGGGGGACTAATGAAAAACTGTTTTTT. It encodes CSVGYRGTNEKLFF. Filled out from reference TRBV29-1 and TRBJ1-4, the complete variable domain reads SAVISQKPSRDICQRGTSLTIQCQVDSQVTMMFWYRQQPGQSLTLIATANQGSEATYESGFVIDKFPISRPNLTFSTLTVSNMSPEDSSIYLCSVGYRGTNEKLFFGSGTQLSVL.

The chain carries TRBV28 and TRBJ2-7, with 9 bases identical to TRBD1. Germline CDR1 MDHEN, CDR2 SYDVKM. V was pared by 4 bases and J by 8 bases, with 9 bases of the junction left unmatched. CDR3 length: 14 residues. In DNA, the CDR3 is TGTGCCAGCAGTTCGCCCGGGACAGGGACGAAGCAGTACTTC. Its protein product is CASSSPGTGTKQYF. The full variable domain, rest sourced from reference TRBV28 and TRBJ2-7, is DVKVTQSSRYLVKRTGEKVFLECVQDMDHENMFWYRQDPGLGLRLIYFSYDVKMKEKGDIPEGYSVSREKKERFSLILESASTNQTSMYLCASSSPGTGTKQYFGPGTRLTVT.

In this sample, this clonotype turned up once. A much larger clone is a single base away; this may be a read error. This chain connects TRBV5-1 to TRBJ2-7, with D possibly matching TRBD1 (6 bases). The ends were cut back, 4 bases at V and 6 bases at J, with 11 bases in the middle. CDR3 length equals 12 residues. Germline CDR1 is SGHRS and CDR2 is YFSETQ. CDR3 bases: TGCGCCAGCAGCGTAACAGGGAGCGAGCAGTACTTC. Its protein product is CASSVTGSEQYF.